The entry that follows covers one T cell receptor (beta chain) sequence. The data were taken from a study of blood T cell repertoires in COVID-19. Data came from immunoSEQ multiplex PCR; TCRdb stores just in-frame clones and leaves some out. The profile shows 110,000 or so clones, roughly 82% of them singletons. This CDR3 comprises 12 residues. Germline loops: CDR1 SNHLY, CDR2 FYNNEI. V lost 5 bases, J lost 5 bases, and 7 bases lay in between. Sequenced input: peripheral blood. The chain has TRBV2 and TRBJ2-1; D not resolved. The origin of this receptor is a human donor in a cohort sampled during active COVID-19. The CDR3 loop is CASSTEDNEQFF. In nucleotides, the CDR3 is TGTGCCAGCAGTACAGAAGACAATGAGCAGTTCTTC.